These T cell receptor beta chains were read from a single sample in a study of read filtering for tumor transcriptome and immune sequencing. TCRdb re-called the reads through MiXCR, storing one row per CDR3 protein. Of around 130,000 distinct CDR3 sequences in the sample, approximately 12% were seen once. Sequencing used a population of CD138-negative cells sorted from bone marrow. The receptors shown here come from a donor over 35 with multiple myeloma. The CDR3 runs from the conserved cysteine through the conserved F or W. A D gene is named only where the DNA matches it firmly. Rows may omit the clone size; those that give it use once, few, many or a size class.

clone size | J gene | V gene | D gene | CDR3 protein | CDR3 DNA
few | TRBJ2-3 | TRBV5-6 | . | CASSLGRQRKADTQYF | TGTGCCAGCAGCTTGGGTAGGCAGAGAAAAGCAGATACGCAGTATTTT
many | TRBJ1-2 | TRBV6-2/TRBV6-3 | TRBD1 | CASRGQGARGYTF | TGTGCCAGCAGAGGACAGGGGGCGCGCGGCTACACCTTC
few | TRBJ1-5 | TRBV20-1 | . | CSARAGTNNQPQHF | TGCAGTGCTAGAGCCGGGACCAACAATCAGCCCCAGCATTTT
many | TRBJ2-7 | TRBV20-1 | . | CSAPPSSGIYEQYF | TGCAGTGCTCCCCCTAGCTCGGGGATCTACGAGCAGTACTTC
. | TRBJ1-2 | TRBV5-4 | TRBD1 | CASSLQAGTAYGYTF | TGTGCCAGCAGCTTACAGGCCGGGACAGCCTATGGCTACACCTTC
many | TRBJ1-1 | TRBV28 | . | CASSPQMGSSAFF | TGTGCCAGCAGTCCTCAAATGGGGTCCTCAGCTTTCTTT
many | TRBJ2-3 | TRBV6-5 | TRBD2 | CASRLAGGNTQYF | TGTGCCAGTAGGCTAGCGGGAGGGAATACGCAGTATTTT
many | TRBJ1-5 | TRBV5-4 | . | CASSLGRGQPQHF | TGTGCCAGCAGCTTGGGCAGGGGACAGCCCCAGCATTTT
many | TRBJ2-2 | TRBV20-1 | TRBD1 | CSAQRTGFDGELFF | TGCAGTGCTCAACGGACAGGGTTTGATGGGGAGCTGTTTTTT
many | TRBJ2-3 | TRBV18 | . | CASSPSLSDTQYF | TGTGCCAGCTCACCGTCTTTATCAGATACGCAGTATTTT
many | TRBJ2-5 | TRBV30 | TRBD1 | CAWRKTGAQETQYF | TGTGCCTGGAGGAAGACAGGGGCCCAAGAGACCCAGTACTTC
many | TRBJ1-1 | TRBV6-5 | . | CASRAGLTGTEAFF | TGTGCCAGCAGGGCCGGACTAACAGGGACTGAAGCTTTCTTT
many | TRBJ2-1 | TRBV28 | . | CASSSGTPPYNEQFF | TGTGCCAGCAGTTCCGGGACCCCGCCTTACAATGAGCAGTTCTTC
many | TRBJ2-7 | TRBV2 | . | CASSVLEKKRF | TGTGCCAGCAGTGTATTGGAAAAAAAGAGGTTC
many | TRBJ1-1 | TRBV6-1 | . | CASREGLGGWNTEAFF | TGTGCCAGCAGGGAAGGCTTGGGGGGTTGGAACACTGAAGCTTTCTTT
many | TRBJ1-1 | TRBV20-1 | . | CSAREGHRMNTEAFF | TGCAGTGCTAGGGAGGGTCACAGGATGAACACTGAAGCTTTCTTT
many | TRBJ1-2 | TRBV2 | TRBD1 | CASRDRATNYGYTF | TGTGCCAGCAGGGACAGGGCTACTAACTATGGCTACACCTTC
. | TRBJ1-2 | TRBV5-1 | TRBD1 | CASSPTTGGYGCTF | TGCGCCAGCAGCCCCACGACAGGGGGTTATGGCTGCACCTTC
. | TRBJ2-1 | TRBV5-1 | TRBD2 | CASSLSLAGGSGEQFF | TGCGCCAGCAGCTTGAGTCTAGCGGGAGGGTCCGGTGAGCAGTTCTTC
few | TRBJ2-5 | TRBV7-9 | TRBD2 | CASSFWLAGRETQYF | TGTGCCAGCAGCTTTTGGCTAGCGGGGCGGGAGACCCAGTACTTC
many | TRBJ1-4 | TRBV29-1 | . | CSIYLNLNEKLFF | TGCAGCATTTATCTGAACCTAAATGAAAAACTGTTTTTT
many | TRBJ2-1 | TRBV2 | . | CASSARWGRDEQFF | TGTGCCAGCAGTGCCCGGTGGGGCAGGGACGAGCAGTTCTTC
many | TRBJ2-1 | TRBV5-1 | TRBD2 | CASSWSTSGVDNEQFF | TGCGCCAGCAGCTGGTCTACTAGCGGAGTGGACAATGAGCAGTTCTTC
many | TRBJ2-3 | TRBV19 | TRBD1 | CASTDRGRITDTQYF | TGTGCCAGTACCGACAGGGGGCGGATCACAGATACGCAGTATTTT
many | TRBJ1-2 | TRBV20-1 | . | CSAGSQENYGYTF | TGCAGTGCTGGAAGCCAGGAGAACTATGGCTACACCTTC
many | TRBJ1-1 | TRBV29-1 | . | CSVGDRPNTEAFF | TGCAGCGTCGGAGACAGACCGAACACTGAAGCTTTCTTT
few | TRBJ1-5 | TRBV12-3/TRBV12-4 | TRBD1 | CASSPGTGGLSLANQPQHF | TGTGCCAGCAGCCCTGGGACAGGGGGGCTTTCCCTAGCAAATCAGCCCCAGCATTTT